This T cell receptor beta chain was found in a study of blood T cell repertoires in COVID-19. On the study more broadly: The study drew acute and convalescent COVID-19 samples from the United States, Italy and Spain. Nucleic acid was either cDNA or gDNA, and it came from T cells, B-cell-depleted T cells, or PBMCs.

Original handling: Nucleated cell counts were estimated from reference gene primer amplification. Only in-frame clones appear in the TCRdb table, and some are missing; sequencing was by immunoSEQ multiplex PCR. The DNA was the basis for D and trimming; V, J and clone size are from that table. The sample lists approximately 210,000 clones, about nine tenths occurring once. What was sequenced was peripheral blood. The clonotype was recovered from a woman aged 40 to 55 with acute or convalescent COVID-19.

In DNA, the CDR3 is TGTGCCTGGAGTGGATGGTTCAGGGTCGCTAACTATGGCTACACCTTC. Translating gives CAWSGWFRVANYGYTF. The chain recombines TRBV30 with TRBJ1-2, with D possibly matching TRBD1 (5 bases). Between the trimmed V and J ends, which lost 1 base and 0 bases, there was a span of 15 bases. CDR1 GTSNPN and CDR2 SVGIG come from the germline V gene (reference sequence). This CDR3 contains 16 residues.